The 25 T cell receptor beta chains in this list originate from one sample, sequenced in a study of blood T cells in healthy people across ages. The second PCR ran roughly 6 to 11 cycles with a sample-barcoded 5' primer and J-beta primers. TCRdb reanalysed the 5' RACE reads using MiXCR and keeps one entry per CDR3 protein. The sample consists of about 1.4 million distinct CDR3 sequences, roughly 64% of them appearing once. The specimen sequenced was blood. All receptors come from a man between 18 and 29 years old in good health.

The chain is built from TRBV6-5 and TRBJ1-6; D gene ambiguous. CDR1 and CDR2 (germline): MNHEY, SVGAGI. This CDR3 comprises 13 residues. Trimming left V 2 bases short and J 8 bases short, with 7 bases between. CDR3 in amino acids: CASSYPSHSPLHF. CDR3 coding DNA: TGTGCCAGCAGTTACCCCTCCCATTCACCCCTCCACTTT.

The J gene is TRBJ2-2, the V gene TRBV29-1; 13 nucleotides align to TRBD2. Germline-derived CDR1 and CDR2 are SQVTM and ANQGSEA. CDR3 length: 13 residues. Trimming at V came to 7 bases and at J to 7 bases, leaving 3 bases not matched to a gene. CDR3 sequence: CSGGLAGHGELFF. For the CDR3, the DNA is TGCAGCGGGGGACTAGCGGGACACGGGGAGCTGTTTTTT.

This clonotype was detected once. J is TRBJ1-3 and V is TRBV7-2; D perhaps matches TRBD1 (5 bases). This CDR3 region has 16 residues. V lost 1 base to trimming and J lost 3 bases, with 13 bases between them. Germline V gene sequence: CDR1 SGHTA, CDR2 FQGNSA. The DNA for the CDR3 is TGTGCCAGCAGCTTAGGACTTCCGAGGGGTGGAAACACCATATATTTT. Its protein is CASSLGLPRGGNTIYF.

The CDR3 DNA is TGCGCCAGCAGTGAGTCGTTATGGAGCGGGAGTTCCTACGAGCAGTACTTC. Its protein product is CASSESLWSGSSYEQYF. The chain carries TRBV10-2 and TRBJ2-4; 8 positions match TRBD2. TRBJ2-7 matches the DNA end more closely, so the J call is doubtful. CDR3 length: 17 residues. Germline loops: CDR1 WSHSY, CDR2 SAAADI.

This clonotype was found a few times. The V and J genes are TRBV27 and TRBJ2-3, with a tentative D call TRBD1 (7 bases). This CDR3 is built from 15 residues. V lost 3 bases to trimming and J lost 1 base, with 11 bases between them. Germline V gene lookup returns CDR1 MNHEY and CDR2 SMNVEV (reference sequence). The CDR3 sequence is CASSLFRGGTDTQYF. The CDR3 DNA follows: TGTGCCAGCAGTTTGTTCAGGGGGGGCACAGATACGCAGTATTTT.

The gene calls are TRBV12-3 or TRBV12-4 and TRBJ2-5, with a weak D call TRBD2 (6 bases). The CDR3 is 16 residues long. V lost 9 bases, J lost 4 bases, and 24 bases lay in between. The CDR3 nucleotides are TGTGCCAGTCTAGGGGTAGCGGAGCGGAGCGGAGAGACCCAGTACTTC. Residues: CASLGVAERSGETQYF.

The chain combines TRBV12-3 or TRBV12-4 with TRBJ2-1; 9 bases are a match to TRBD1. V lost 6 bases to trimming and J lost 9 bases; unmatched junction nucleotides: 12. The CDR3 length is 15 residues. As DNA, the CDR3 is TGTGCCAGCAGCCGGCCCCGGGACAGGGCTGGTGAGCAGTTCTTC. Residues: CASSRPRDRAGEQFF.

The gene calls are TRBV12-3 or TRBV12-4 and TRBJ1-2; D unclear. The length of the CDR3 is 15 residues. Trimming stripped 1 base from V and 4 bases from J, with 13 bases between. The CDR3 bases are TGTGCCAGCAGTTTAGGCGGTCAGCCCTCCTATGGCTACACCTTC. It specifies CASSLGGQPSYGYTF.

The chain recombines TRBV25-1 with TRBJ2-5, with 12 bases fitting TRBD1. Germline CDR1 MGHDK, CDR2 SYGVNS. The CDR3 contains 15 residues. Trimming at V came to 4 bases and at J to 4 bases, leaving 4 bases not matched to a gene. CDR3 region: CASSAWDRGRETQYF. The CDR3 region has the DNA TGTGCCAGCAGTGCTTGGGACAGGGGGCGAGAGACCCAGTACTTC.

This clonotype was found a few times. The CDR3 reads CSVETGRGGTDTQYF. In nucleotides, the CDR3 is TGCAGCGTTGAAACAGGGAGGGGTGGCACAGATACGCAGTATTTT. The chain has TRBV29-1 and TRBJ2-3; TRBD2 might be the D (7 bases). The CDR3 spans 15 residues. Between the trimmed V and J ends, which lost 2 bases and 1 base, there was a span of 13 bases. Germline V gives CDR1 SQVTM, CDR2 ANQGSEA.

This clonotype was found once. The chain carries TRBV7-7 and TRBJ2-5, with 8 bases matching TRBD2. Per the germline V gene, CDR1 is SSHAT and CDR2 is FNYEAQ (reference sequence). The CDR3 has 16 amino acids. V was pared by 3 bases and J by 5 bases, with 11 bases of the junction left unmatched. The chain's CDR3 is CASSLGPAGVLETQYF. The CDR3, as DNA: TGTGCCAGCAGCTTGGGTCCAGCGGGAGTTTTGGAGACCCAGTACTTC.

V gene TRBV25-1 combines with J gene TRBJ1-1, with a tentative D call TRBD1 (5 bases). V was cut by 6 bases and J by 2 bases, with 13 bases left in between. Germline V CDR1 and CDR2: MGHDK, SYGVNS. This CDR3 has 14 residues. CDR3 amino acids: CASSPPRGNTEAFF. The CDR3 region has the DNA TGTGCCAGCAGCCCACCTAGGGGTAACACTGAAGCTTTCTTT.

The chain carries TRBV28 and TRBJ2-2; D remains ambiguous. The CDR3 length is 16 residues. Trimming shortened V by 3 bases and J by 2 bases, and 13 bases separated the two germline ends. Germline CDR1 is MDHEN and CDR2 is SYDVKM. CDR3 protein: CASSFFLEFNTGELFF. In DNA form, the CDR3 reads TGTGCCAGCAGTTTCTTTCTAGAATTTAACACCGGGGAGCTGTTTTTT.

V gene TRBV20-1 combines with J gene TRBJ2-7; no clear D gene. Germline CDR1 reads DFQATT; CDR2 reads SNEGSKA (reference sequence). CDR3 length: 12 amino acids. Trimming left V 2 bases short and J 6 bases short, with 11 bases between. CDR3 sequence (DNA): TGCAGTGCTAGAAGCCATATTGGCGAGCAGTACTTC. Amino acids: CSARSHIGEQYF.

The CDR3 bases are TGCGCCAGCAGCTGGTGGGTGACCTACGAGCAGTACTTC. This sequence encodes CASSWWVTYEQYF. The chain links TRBV5-1 to TRBJ2-7; D gene ambiguous. The CDR3 has 13 amino acids. Germline CDR1 reads SGHRS; CDR2 reads YFSETQ. The ends were cut back, 3 bases at V and 2 bases at J, with 9 bases in the middle.

The genes are TRBV20-1 and TRBJ2-7, with D perhaps TRBD1 (6 bases). Trimming removed 6 bases from V and 1 base from J, with 13 bases in between. The CDR3 length is 13 residues. The germline CDR1 and CDR2 sequences are DFQATT and SNEGSKA (reference sequence). CDR3: CSATRDTSYEQYF. CDR3 sequence (DNA): TGCAGTGCCACCCGGGACACTTCCTACGAGCAGTACTTC.

This clonotype was counted between two and nine times. The chain links TRBV10-3 to TRBJ2-1, with TRBD1 matching over 7 bases. The CDR3 runs to 18 residues. V shed 4 bases and J 2 bases; nucleotides not matched to a gene: 14. From germline, CDR1 is ENHRY and CDR2 SYGVKD. CDR3 in DNA: TGTGCCATCAGTGGGCCCGTGACAGGGTTGGACACCTACAATGAGCAGTTCTTC. Translating it yields CAISGPVTGLDTYNEQFF.

This sequence joins TRBV20-1 and TRBJ2-1; TRBD2 matches 10 bases. The CDR3 extends over 15 amino acids. Germline V gives CDR1 DFQATT, CDR2 SNEGSKA (reference sequence). J was trimmed by 8 bases and V by 6 bases; bases with no gene match: 13. DNA of the CDR3: TGCAGTGCCCCAGCGGGAGGGCCACTTAGCTATGAGCAGTTCTTC. This sequence encodes CSAPAGGPLSYEQFF.

The CDR3 DNA follows: TGTGCCAGCAGCTCGGGGCGGGGTCCTAGCACAGATACGCAGTATTTT. It encodes CASSSGRGPSTDTQYF. The chain employs TRBV5-8 and TRBJ2-3; perhaps TRBD2 as D (6 bases). V was clipped by 3 bases and J by 0 bases, with 14 bases between them. The CDR3 is 16 residues long. The germline gives CDR1 SGHTS, CDR2 YDEGEE.

This chain joins TRBV29-1 and TRBJ1-2; 9 bases map to TRBD1. The V gene's germline CDR1 is SQVTM and CDR2 ANQGSEA. CDR3 length: 14 residues. The J segment lost 4 bases and the V segment lost 1 base, leaving 4 bases of the junction unmatched. The DNA of the CDR3 is TGCAGCGTTGAAGGCGGACAGGGGCCCTATGGCTACACCTTC. Translation: CSVEGGQGPYGYTF.

The chain employs TRBV15 and TRBJ2-5; D gene uncertain. The tail of the sequence fits TRBJ2-7 better, so the J call may be wrong. CDR3 length: 15 residues. Germline V CDR1 and CDR2: LNHNV, YYDKDF (reference sequence). CDR3 in amino acids: CATSRVALPVYEQYF. The CDR3 DNA follows: TGTGCCACCAGCAGAGTGGCTTTACCGGTCTACGAGCAGTACTTC.

The V gene is TRBV4-2, the J gene TRBJ2-7, with 8 bases that match TRBD2. Trimming took 1 base from V and 0 from J; bases not matched to a gene: 5. The CDR3 is made up of 16 amino acids. Germline CDR1 is LGHNA and CDR2 is YNFKEQ. The CDR3 sequence: CASSQALAGSSYEQYF. The CDR3, as DNA: TGTGCCAGCAGCCAAGCGCTAGCGGGTTCCTCCTACGAGCAGTACTTC.

The chain carries TRBV29-1 and TRBJ2-4, with D perhaps given as TRBD1 or TRBD2 (5 bases each). This CDR3 comprises 13 residues. CDR1 is SQVTM and CDR2 is ANQGSEA in the germline V gene. Trimming left V 8 bases short and J 13 bases short, with 24 bases between. The CDR3 coding sequence is TGCAGCTTTATCGGGACCGACTTGGATCAGCAGTACTTC. Protein sequence: CSFIGTDLDQQYF.

This clonotype has just a few counts. The chain recombines TRBV20-1 with TRBJ1-2; D uncertain. CDR1 is DFQATT, CDR2 SNEGSKA, per germline (reference sequence). The CDR3 consists of 15 residues. The V gene lost 0 bases and the J gene lost 8 bases, with 19 bases spanning the gap. The CDR3 spells CSARDLLSYHFGYTF. The CDR3 DNA reads as TGCAGTGCTAGAGATCTCTTGTCCTATCATTTCGGCTACACCTTC.

This sequence joins TRBV12-3 or TRBV12-4 and TRBJ2-1, with D perhaps assigned TRBD1 or TRBD2 (7 bases each). V shed 6 bases and J shed 0 bases, with 12 bases lying between them. CDR3 length: 15 amino acids. The CDR3 protein is CASRPGGVSYNEQFF. As DNA, the CDR3 is TGTGCCAGCAGGCCAGGGGGGGTCTCCTACAATGAGCAGTTCTTC.